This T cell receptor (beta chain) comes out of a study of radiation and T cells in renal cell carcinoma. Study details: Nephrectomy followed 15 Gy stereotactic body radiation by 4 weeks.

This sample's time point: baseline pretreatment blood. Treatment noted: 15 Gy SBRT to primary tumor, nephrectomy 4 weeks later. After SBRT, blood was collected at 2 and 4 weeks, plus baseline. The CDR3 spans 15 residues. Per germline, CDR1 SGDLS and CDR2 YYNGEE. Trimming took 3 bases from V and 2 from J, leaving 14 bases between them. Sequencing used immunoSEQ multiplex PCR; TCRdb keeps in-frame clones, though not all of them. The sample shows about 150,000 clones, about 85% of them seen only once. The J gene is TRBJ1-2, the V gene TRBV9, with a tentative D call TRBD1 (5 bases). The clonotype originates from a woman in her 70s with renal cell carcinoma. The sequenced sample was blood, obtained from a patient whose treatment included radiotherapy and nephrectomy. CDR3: CASSARQTENYGYTF. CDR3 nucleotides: TGTGCCAGCAGCGCCCGACAGACCGAGAACTATGGCTACACCTTC.